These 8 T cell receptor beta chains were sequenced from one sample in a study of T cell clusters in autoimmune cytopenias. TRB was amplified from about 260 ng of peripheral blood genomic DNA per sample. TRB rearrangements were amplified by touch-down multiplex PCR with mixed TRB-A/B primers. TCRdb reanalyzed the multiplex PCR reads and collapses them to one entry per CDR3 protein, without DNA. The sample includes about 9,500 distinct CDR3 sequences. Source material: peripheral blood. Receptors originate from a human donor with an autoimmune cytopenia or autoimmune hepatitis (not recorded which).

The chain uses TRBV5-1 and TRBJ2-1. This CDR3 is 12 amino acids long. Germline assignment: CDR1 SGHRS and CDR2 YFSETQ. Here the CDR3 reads CASSFTDNEQFF.

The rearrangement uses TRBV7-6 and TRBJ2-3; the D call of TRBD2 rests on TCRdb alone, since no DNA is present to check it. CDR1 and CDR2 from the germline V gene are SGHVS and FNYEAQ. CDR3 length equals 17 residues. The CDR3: CASSTPTSGGYTDTQYF.

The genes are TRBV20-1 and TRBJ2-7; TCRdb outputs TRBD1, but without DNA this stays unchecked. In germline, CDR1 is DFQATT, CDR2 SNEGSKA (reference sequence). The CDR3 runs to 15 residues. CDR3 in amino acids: CSARDPRGLSYEQYF.

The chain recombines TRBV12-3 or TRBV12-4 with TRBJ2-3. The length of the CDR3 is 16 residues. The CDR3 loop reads CASSYSSFRLTDTQYF.

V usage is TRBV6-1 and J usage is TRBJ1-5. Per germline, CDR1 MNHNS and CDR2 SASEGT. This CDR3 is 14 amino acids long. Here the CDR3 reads CASSDSSKGQPQHF.

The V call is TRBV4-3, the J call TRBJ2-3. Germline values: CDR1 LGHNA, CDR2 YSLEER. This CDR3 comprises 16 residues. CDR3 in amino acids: CASSQELARGTDTQYF.

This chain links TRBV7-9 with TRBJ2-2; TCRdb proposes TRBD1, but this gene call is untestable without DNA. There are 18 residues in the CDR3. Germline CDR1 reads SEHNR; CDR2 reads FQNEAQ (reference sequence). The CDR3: CASSPGKWRRRGTGELFF.

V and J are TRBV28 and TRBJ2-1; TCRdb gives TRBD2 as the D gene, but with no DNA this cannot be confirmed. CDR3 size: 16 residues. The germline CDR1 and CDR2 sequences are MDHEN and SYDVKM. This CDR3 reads CASRSSGESSYNEQFF.